This T cell receptor beta chain is from a study of tumour-infiltrating T cells in Burkitt lymphoma. Across the study: Productive clonality predicted overall and progression-free survival.

In germline, CDR1 is LNHNV, CDR2 YYDKDF (reference sequence). The CDR3 loop spans 14 amino acids. V was cut by 3 bases and J by 2 bases, with 11 bases left in between. By share, this clone ranks as medium-sized. Produced via immunoSEQ multiplex PCR; TCRdb's table is partial and in-frame only. The table records 14,000 or so clones, more than 70% of them present only once. The sample was tumor tissue. The rearrangement uses TRBV15 and TRBJ2-7; D uncertain. This clonotype was obtained from a human donor with diffuse large B-cell lymphoma. This chain's CDR3 is CATSSSERAYEQYF. CDR3 in DNA: TGTGCCACCAGCAGTTCCGAACGGGCCTACGAGCAGTACTTC.